These 20 T cell receptor beta chains came from one sample sequenced in a study of blood T cells in healthy people across ages. A second PCR of 7 to 11 cycles used a sample-barcoded 5' primer and a J-beta primer mix. Via MiXCR, TCRdb re-called the 5' RACE reads, giving one row per CDR3 protein. The sample lists approximately 800,000 distinct CDR3 sequences, 55% to 65% occurring once. Sequencing input: blood. These receptors originate from a man aged 30-40 years in good health.

The chain recombines TRBV7-3 with TRBJ1-6; 10 bases map to TRBD1. The CDR3 totals 15 residues. The J segment lost 7 bases and the V segment lost 5 bases, leaving 5 bases of the junction unmatched. Germline-derived CDR1 and CDR2 are SGHTA and FQGTGA. In DNA, the CDR3 is TGTGCCAGCAGCGCGGGACAGGGGCGCAATTCACCCCTCCACTTT. Its translation: CASSAGQGRNSPLHF.

The sample holds a few counts of this clonotype. The V and J genes are TRBV5-1 and TRBJ2-1; TRBD2 matches 13 bases. CDR1 and CDR2 (germline): SGHRS, YFSETQ. V shed 4 bases, J shed 7 bases, and the junction held 11 bases outside the gene matches. This CDR3 contains 17 residues. In nucleotides, the CDR3 is TGCGCCAGCAGCCCGTGGACTAGCGGGGGCCCCAGTAATGAGCAGTTCTTC. Translating it yields CASSPWTSGGPSNEQFF.

The chain couples TRBV29-1 to TRBJ1-2; possible D gene TRBD1, 5 bases. The length of the CDR3 is 11 residues. Germline CDR1 reads SQVTM; CDR2 reads ANQGSEA. Between the trimmed V and J ends, which lost 7 bases and 8 bases, there was a span of 14 bases. The CDR3 sequence is CSASGGAGYTF. As DNA, the CDR3 is TGCAGCGCCTCGGGCGGGGCGGGCTACACCTTC.

The chain employs TRBV29-1 and TRBJ2-3, with D tentatively TRBD1 (6 bases). The length of the CDR3 is 15 residues. Germline CDR1 reads SQVTM; CDR2 reads ANQGSEA. Between the trimmed V and J ends, which lost 4 bases and 4 bases, there was a span of 18 bases. CDR3 residues: CSVADAGESPDTQYF. CDR3 nucleotide sequence: TGCAGCGTTGCGGATGCAGGGGAGAGTCCAGATACGCAGTATTTT.

This chain links TRBV3-1 with TRBJ2-3, with 10 bases matching TRBD2. Germline CDR1 is LGHDT and CDR2 is YNNKEL (reference sequence). This CDR3 has 17 amino acids. V shed 1 base, J shed 5 bases, and the junction held 9 bases outside the gene matches. The CDR3 nucleotides are TGTGCCAGCAGCCAAGTGTACAGCGGGGGGGTGGAAGATACGCAGTATTTT. Protein sequence: CASSQVYSGGVEDTQYF.

This rearrangement joins TRBV14 to TRBJ2-1; the D gene is possibly TRBD2 (5 bases). From germline, CDR1 is SGHDN and CDR2 FVKESK. V shed 3 bases and J shed 1 base, with 13 bases lying between them. The CDR3 spans 16 residues. CDR3 coding DNA: TGTGCCAGCAGCCACTTATCCGGGATGTCCTACAATGAGCAGTTCTTC. Protein product: CASSHLSGMSYNEQFF.

Many counts were recorded for this clonotype. This chain links TRBV4-3 with TRBJ2-7; the D is unclear. This CDR3 is built from 14 residues. Trimming shortened V by 0 bases and J by 6 bases, and 12 bases separated the two germline ends. Per the germline V gene, CDR1 is LGHNA and CDR2 is YSLEER. The CDR3, as DNA: TGCGCCAGCAGCCAAGAAAGGCGAGTTGGCGAGCAGTACTTC. Translating gives CASSQERRVGEQYF.

The chain uses TRBV2 and TRBJ1-1; no clear D gene. The CDR3 is 14 amino acids. V shed 4 bases and J shed 4 bases, with 13 bases lying between them. The germline CDR1 and CDR2 sequences are SNHLY and FYNNEI. CDR3 residues: CASSVWTVSTEAFF. DNA for the CDR3: TGTGCCAGCAGTGTTTGGACGGTGTCCACTGAAGCTTTCTTT.

CDR3 amino acids: CAARAHYGYTF. Written as DNA, the CDR3 is TGCGCGGCCAGGGCTCACTATGGCTACACCTTC. The J gene is TRBJ1-2, the V gene TRBV20-1, with D perhaps matching TRBD1 (5 bases). The CDR3 runs to 11 residues. CDR1 and CDR2 from the germline V gene are DFQATT and SNEGSKA (reference sequence).

The rearrangement joins TRBV29-1 to TRBJ2-1, with a weak D call TRBD1 (5 bases). Trimming cost V 1 base and J 7 bases, with 11 bases left between them. Germline V gives CDR1 SQVTM, CDR2 ANQGSEA. The CDR3 length is 13 residues. CDR3 in DNA: TGCAGCGTTGAAGGGGGCAGGGTGAATGAGCAGTTCTTC. It codes for CSVEGGRVNEQFF.

This clonotype has just a few counts. J is TRBJ2-3 and V is TRBV7-9, with D possibly being TRBD2 (6 bases). CDR1 is SEHNR and CDR2 is FQNEAQ in the germline V gene (reference sequence). V was cut by 6 bases and J by 1 base, with 14 bases left in between. The CDR3 contains 15 residues. The CDR3 is CASRIADIRTDTQYF. CDR3 nucleotide sequence: TGTGCCAGCAGAATAGCGGATATACGCACAGATACGCAGTATTTT. Filled out from reference TRBV7-9 and TRBJ2-3, the complete variable domain reads DTGVSQNPRHKITKRGQNVTFRCDPISEHNRLYWYRQTLGQGPEFLTYFQNEAQLEKSRLLSDRFSAERPKGSFSTLEIQRTEQGDSAMYLCASRIADIRTDTQYFGPGTRLTVL.

The chain employs TRBV18 and TRBJ2-1; 9 positions match TRBD1. The CDR3 totals 16 residues. Losses at the gene ends were 3 bases for V and 3 bases for J; bases not matched to a gene: 6. CDR1 is KGHSH, CDR2 LQKENI, per germline. The CDR3 loop is CASSPLTGGSYNEQFF. The CDR3 region has the DNA TGTGCCAGCTCACCCCTGACAGGGGGAAGCTACAATGAGCAGTTCTTC.

This chain joins TRBV11-2 and TRBJ1-4, with 8 bases fitting TRBD1. Trimming took 5 bases from V and 7 from J; bases not matched to a gene: 9. The CDR3 is 15 residues long. Germline CDR1 and CDR2: SGHAT and FQNNGV. This CDR3 is CASSQTGGGGEKLFF. DNA for the CDR3: TGTGCCAGCAGCCAAACAGGGGGTGGAGGTGAAAAACTGTTTTTT. The whole variable domain, remainder taken from reference TRBV11-2 and TRBJ1-4, is EAGVAQSPRYKIIEKRQSVAFWCNPISGHATLYWYQQILGQGPKLLIQFQNNGVVDDSQLPKDRFSAERLKGVDSTLKIQPAKLEDSAVYLCASSQTGGGGEKLFFGSGTQLSVL.

This CDR3 reads CASSQGGTAAYEQYF. CDR3 DNA sequence: TGTGCCAGCAGCCAGGGGGGGACCGCGGCCTACGAGCAGTACTTC. The J gene is TRBJ2-5, the V gene TRBV3-1; 7 nucleotides align to TRBD2. The last part of the DNA fits TRBJ2-7 better; the J call may be wrong. The CDR3 covers 15 residues. The V gene's germline CDR1 is LGHDT and CDR2 YNNKEL (reference sequence).

The chain combines TRBV4-3 with TRBJ1-4; D is perhaps TRBD1 (5 bases). CDR1 is LGHNA, CDR2 YSLEER, per germline. V gave up 0 bases and J gave up 5 bases, with 13 bases separating them. The length of the CDR3 is 16 residues. CDR3 nucleotide sequence: TGCGCCAGCAGCCAAGAAGGGGCAGCAGGGAATGAAAAACTGTTTTTT. Translated, it gives CASSQEGAAGNEKLFF.

This clonotype was observed a few times. The chain couples TRBV5-1 to TRBJ2-1, with 16 positions matching TRBD2. This CDR3 comprises 18 residues. Germline loops: CDR1 SGHRS, CDR2 YFSETQ. Trimming cost V 3 bases and J 1 base; bases outside gene matches: 4. This CDR3 reads CASSSGLAGGQSYNEQFF. Here the CDR3 DNA reads TGCGCCAGCAGCTCGGGACTAGCGGGGGGGCAGTCCTACAATGAGCAGTTCTTC.

This sequence joins TRBV28 and TRBJ2-4; 8 nucleotides agree with TRBD1. Judging by the DNA end, TRBJ2-7 fits better; the J call may be wrong. The germline CDR1 and CDR2 sequences are MDHEN and SYDVKM. The CDR3 runs 12 residues. This chain's CDR3 is CATGDRRDEQYF. In DNA, the CDR3 is TGTGCCACCGGGGACAGGAGGGACGAGCAGTACTTC.

This clonotype showed up just a few times. This chain joins TRBV29-1 and TRBJ2-7; 7 bases line up with TRBD1. With 6 bases clipped from V and 2 bases from J, the junction kept 7 bases outside the gene matches. CDR3 length: 13 residues. Germline values: CDR1 SQVTM, CDR2 ANQGSEA. Here the CDR3 reads CSVARTGTYEQYF. In nucleotides, the CDR3 is TGCAGCGTGGCCCGGACAGGAACCTACGAGCAGTACTTC.

The V and J genes are TRBV15 and TRBJ1-5; D uncertain. The CDR3 sequence is 17 residues long. Between the trimmed V and J ends, which lost 0 bases and 0 bases, there was a span of 12 bases. Germline CDR1 and CDR2: LNHNV and YYDKDF (reference sequence). CDR3 region: CATSRDRRFYSNQPQHF. CDR3 bases: TGTGCCACCAGCAGAGATAGGCGGTTCTATAGCAATCAGCCCCAGCATTTT.

The J gene is TRBJ1-4, the V gene TRBV12-3 or TRBV12-4, with D perhaps matching TRBD1 (5 bases). Deletions cut 6 bases from V and 2 bases from J, with 13 bases between. This CDR3 contains 15 residues. The DNA for the CDR3 is TGTGCCAGCAGGGCCCAAGGGACCACTAATGAAAAACTGTTTTTT. Translation gives CASRAQGTTNEKLFF.